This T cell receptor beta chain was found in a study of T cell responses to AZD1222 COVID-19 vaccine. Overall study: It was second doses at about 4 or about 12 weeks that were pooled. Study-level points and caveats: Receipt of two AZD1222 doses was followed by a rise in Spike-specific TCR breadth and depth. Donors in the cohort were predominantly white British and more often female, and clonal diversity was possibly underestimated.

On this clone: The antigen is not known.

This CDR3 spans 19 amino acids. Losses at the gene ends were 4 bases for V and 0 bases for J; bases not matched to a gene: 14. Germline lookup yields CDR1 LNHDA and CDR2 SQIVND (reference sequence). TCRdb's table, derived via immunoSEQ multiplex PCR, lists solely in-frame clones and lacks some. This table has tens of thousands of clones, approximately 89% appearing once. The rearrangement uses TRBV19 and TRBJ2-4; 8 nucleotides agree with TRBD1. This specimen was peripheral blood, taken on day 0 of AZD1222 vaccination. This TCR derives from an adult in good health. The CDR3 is CASSKITGGTTLAKNIQYF. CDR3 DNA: TGTGCCAGTAGTAAAATTACAGGGGGAACCACACTAGCCAAAAACATTCAGTACTTC.